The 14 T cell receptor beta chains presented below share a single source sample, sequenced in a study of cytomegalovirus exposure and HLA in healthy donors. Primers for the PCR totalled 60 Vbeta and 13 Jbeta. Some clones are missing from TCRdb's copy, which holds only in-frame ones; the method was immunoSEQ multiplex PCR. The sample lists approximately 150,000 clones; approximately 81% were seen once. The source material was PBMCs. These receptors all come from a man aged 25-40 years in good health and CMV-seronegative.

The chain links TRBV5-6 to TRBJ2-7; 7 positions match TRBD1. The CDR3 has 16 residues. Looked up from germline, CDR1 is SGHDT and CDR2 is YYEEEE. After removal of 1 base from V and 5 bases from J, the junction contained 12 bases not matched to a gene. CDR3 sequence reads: CASSLSPDRPVDEQYF. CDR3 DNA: TGTGCCAGCAGCTTGTCCCCGGACAGGCCGGTTGACGAGCAGTACTTC.

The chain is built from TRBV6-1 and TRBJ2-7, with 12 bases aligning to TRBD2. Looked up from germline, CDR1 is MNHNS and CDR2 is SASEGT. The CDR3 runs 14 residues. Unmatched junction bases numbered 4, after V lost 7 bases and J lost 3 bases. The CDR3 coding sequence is TGTGCCAGCACCAAACTAGCGGGGGGCTACGAGCAGTACTTC. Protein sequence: CASTKLAGGYEQYF.

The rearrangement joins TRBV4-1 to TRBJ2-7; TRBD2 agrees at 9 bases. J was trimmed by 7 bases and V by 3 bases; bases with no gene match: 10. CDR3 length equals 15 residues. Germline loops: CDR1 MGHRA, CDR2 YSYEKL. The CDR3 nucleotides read TGCGCCAGCAGCCAGGTCCCGACTAGCGGTTGGGAGCAGTACTTC. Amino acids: CASSQVPTSGWEQYF.

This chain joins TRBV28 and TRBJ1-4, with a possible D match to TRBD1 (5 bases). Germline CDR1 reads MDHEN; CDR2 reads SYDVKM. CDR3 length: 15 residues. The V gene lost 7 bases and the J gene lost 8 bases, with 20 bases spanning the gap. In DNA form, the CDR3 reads TGTGCCAGCACGACGTCTCGCAGGGAAGGCGAAAAACTGTTTTTT. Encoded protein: CASTTSRREGEKLFF.

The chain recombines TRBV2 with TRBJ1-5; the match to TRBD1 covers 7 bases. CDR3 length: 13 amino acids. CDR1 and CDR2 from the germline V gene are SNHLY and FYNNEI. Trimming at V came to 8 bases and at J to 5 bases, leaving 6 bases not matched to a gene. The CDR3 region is CASRKGADQPQHF. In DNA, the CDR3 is TGTGCCAGCCGTAAGGGGGCCGATCAGCCCCAGCATTTT.

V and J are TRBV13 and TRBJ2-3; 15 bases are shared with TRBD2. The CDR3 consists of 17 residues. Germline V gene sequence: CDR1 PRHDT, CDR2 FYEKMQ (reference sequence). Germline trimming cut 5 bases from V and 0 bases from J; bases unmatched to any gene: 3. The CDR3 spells CASSNGLAGGSTDTQYF. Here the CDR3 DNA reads TGTGCCAGCAGCAACGGACTAGCGGGAGGGAGCACAGATACGCAGTATTTT.

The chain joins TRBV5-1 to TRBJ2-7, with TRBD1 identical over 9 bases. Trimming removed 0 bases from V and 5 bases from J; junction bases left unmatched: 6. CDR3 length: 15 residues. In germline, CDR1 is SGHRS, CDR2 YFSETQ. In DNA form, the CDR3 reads TGCGCCAGCAGCTTGGGGACAGGGGCAATCGACGAGCAGTACTTC. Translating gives CASSLGTGAIDEQYF.

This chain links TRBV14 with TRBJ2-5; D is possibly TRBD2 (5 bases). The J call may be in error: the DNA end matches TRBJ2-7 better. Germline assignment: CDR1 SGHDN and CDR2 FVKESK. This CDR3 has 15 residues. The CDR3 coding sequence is TGTGCCAGCAGCCAAGATTCTAGCCCCCTCTACGAGCAGTACTTC. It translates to CASSQDSSPLYEQYF.

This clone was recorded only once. Written as DNA, the CDR3 is TGCGCCAGCAGTCTACCGGGAGTTGCGCCCGGGGAGCTGTTTTTT. This sequence encodes CASSLPGVAPGELFF. V gene TRBV5-1 combines with J gene TRBJ2-2, with a weak D call TRBD2 (6 bases). This CDR3 comprises 15 residues. Trimming removed 5 bases at V and 6 bases at J, with 17 bases between. Germline values: CDR1 SGHRS, CDR2 YFSETQ.

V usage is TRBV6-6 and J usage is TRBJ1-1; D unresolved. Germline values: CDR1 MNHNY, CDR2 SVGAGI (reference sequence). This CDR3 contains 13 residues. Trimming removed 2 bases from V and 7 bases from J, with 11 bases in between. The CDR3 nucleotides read TGTGCCAGCAGTTACACCCTAACCCATGAAGCTTTCTTT. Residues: CASSYTLTHEAFF.

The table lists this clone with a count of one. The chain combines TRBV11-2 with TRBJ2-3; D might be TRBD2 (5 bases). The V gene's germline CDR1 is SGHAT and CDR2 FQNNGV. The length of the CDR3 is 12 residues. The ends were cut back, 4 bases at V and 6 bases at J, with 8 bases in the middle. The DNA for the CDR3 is TGTGCCAGCAGCTGGAGGAGGGATACGCAGTATTTT. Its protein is CASSWRRDTQYF.

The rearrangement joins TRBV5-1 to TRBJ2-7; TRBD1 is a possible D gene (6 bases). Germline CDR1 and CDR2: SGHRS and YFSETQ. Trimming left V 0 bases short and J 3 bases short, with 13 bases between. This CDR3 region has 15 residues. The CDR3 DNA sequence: TGCGCCAGCAGCTTGGAGGGGACACCGAACTACGAGCAGTACTTC. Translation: CASSLEGTPNYEQYF.

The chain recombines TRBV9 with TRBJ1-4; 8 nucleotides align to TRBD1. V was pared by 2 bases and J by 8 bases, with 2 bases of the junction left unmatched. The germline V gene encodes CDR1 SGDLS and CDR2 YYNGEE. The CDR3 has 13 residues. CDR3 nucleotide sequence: TGTGCCAGCAGCGTCGGACAGGGAGAAAAACTGTTTTTT. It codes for CASSVGQGEKLFF.

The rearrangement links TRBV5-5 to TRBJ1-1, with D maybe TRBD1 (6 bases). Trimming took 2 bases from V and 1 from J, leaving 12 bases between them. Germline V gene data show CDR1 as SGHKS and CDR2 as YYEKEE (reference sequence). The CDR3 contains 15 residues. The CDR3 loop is CASSFRQAENTEAFF. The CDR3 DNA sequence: TGTGCCAGCAGCTTCCGACAGGCGGAGAACACTGAAGCTTTCTTT.